This record concerns one T cell receptor beta chain sequence. Its cognate antigen is unknown. Germline CDR1 reads SGHAT; CDR2 reads FQNNGV. V lost 1 base, J lost 1 base, and 12 bases lay in between. This CDR3 has 16 amino acids. Libraries for TCR beta were made by quantitative 5'-RACE with molecular barcodes. TCRdb processed the 5' RACE reads anew with MiXCR; each CDR3 protein has one entry. This table holds tens of thousands of distinct CDR3 sequences, 27% found once. The data were obtained in a study of CD8 T cells in ankylosing spondylitis. Findings and limits, study-wide: Disease-associated clones were reportedly significantly overrepresented in matched ankylosing spondylitis synovial fluid. Some motif variants had been reported before (in reactive arthritis synovial fluid and blood).

The chain employs TRBV11-2 and TRBJ2-3; D gene ambiguous. Sequencing was done on a sample of blood, either unsorted or a sorted T cell fraction (not recorded which). The TCR originated in a male donor with ankylosing spondylitis or in good health (not recorded which). The CDR3 DNA reads TGTGCCAGCAGCTTAGTCAAGTTTGATGGCACAGATACGCAGTATTTT. This translates into CASSLVKFDGTDTQYF. Variable domain in full (rest from reference TRBV11-2 and TRBJ2-3): EAGVAQSPRYKIIEKRQSVAFWCNPISGHATLYWYQQILGQGPKLLIQFQNNGVVDDSQLPKDRFSAERLKGVDSTLKIQPAKLEDSAVYLCASSLVKFDGTDTQYFGPGTRLTVL.